Given below is one T cell receptor beta chain in context. No antigen is known for it. The sample comes from a study of early T cells in non-severe SARS-CoV-2 infection. Study summary: The chains were unpaired, and the sequenced material was bulk RNA from unsorted whole blood.

The germline CDR1 and CDR2 sequences are SGHVS and FNYEAQ. There are 15 residues in the CDR3. With V trimmed by 5 bases and J by 4 bases, 5 bases remained unmatched. Individual cDNA molecules received unique molecular identifiers during library preparation. TCRdb called the 5' RACE reads again in MiXCR, with one record for every CDR3 protein. This table has around 50,000 distinct CDR3 sequences, 9.5% to 15% appearing once. Points from the study as a whole: Matching results from VDJdb favored anti-spike CD8 responses, leaving private and CD4 specificities undetected.

Material: whole blood. The chain employs TRBV7-6 and TRBJ2-1, with 10 nucleotides matching TRBD1. The clonotype was recovered from an adult who was a healthcare worker with PCR-confirmed SARS-CoV-2 infection or an uninfected control (not recorded which). This CDR3 reads CASSPVDRGYNEQFF. The CDR3 DNA is TGTGCCAGCAGCCCGGTGGACAGGGGGTACAATGAGCAGTTCTTC.